This T cell receptor (beta chain) was documented in a study of PD-L1 blockade in urothelial cancer. Study as a whole: Typically, measured as a median, blood samples had 110,000 to 150,000 T cells.

The J segment lost 8 bases and the V segment lost 4 bases, leaving 6 bases of the junction unmatched. This CDR3 has 13 residues. Germline V gene data show CDR1 as KGHSH and CDR2 as LQKENI. Data came from immunoSEQ multiplex PCR; TCRdb stores just in-frame clones and leaves some out. The sample records tens of thousands of clones, about 85% being singletons. The sample was PBMCs, taken around atezolizumab (anti-PD-L1) treatment. The chain has TRBV18 and TRBJ1-2; TRBD1 matches 8 bases. The TCR originated in an older man with urothelial cancer. The CDR3 region has the DNA TGTGCCAGCTCACGCCGGGACAGGCTCGGCTACACCTTC. This codes for CASSRRDRLGYTF.